The entry below describes one T cell receptor (beta chain). Per the study methods: Quantification of nucleated cells was approximated via reference gene primer amplification. Assay used: immunoSEQ multiplex PCR; TCRdb lists only in-frame clones, some missing. D and trimming come from the DNA, and the V and J calls and clone size come from that table. The table records under 300,000 clones, approximately 85% of them present only once. This sample is drawn from a study of blood T cell repertoires in COVID-19. Trimming removed 4 bases at V and 5 bases at J, with 11 bases between. The length of the CDR3 is 13 residues. Germline V gives CDR1 LGHDT, CDR2 YNNKEL (reference sequence).

Sequencing was performed on peripheral blood. The sequence derives from a woman aged 65 to 85 with acute or convalescent COVID-19. The chain uses TRBV3-1 (or the pseudogene TRBV3-2) and TRBJ1-1; D may be TRBD1 (5 bases). DNA for the CDR3: TGTGCCAGCAGCCTCGGGGGTGGTACTGAAGCTTTCTTT. It encodes CASSLGGGTEAFF.